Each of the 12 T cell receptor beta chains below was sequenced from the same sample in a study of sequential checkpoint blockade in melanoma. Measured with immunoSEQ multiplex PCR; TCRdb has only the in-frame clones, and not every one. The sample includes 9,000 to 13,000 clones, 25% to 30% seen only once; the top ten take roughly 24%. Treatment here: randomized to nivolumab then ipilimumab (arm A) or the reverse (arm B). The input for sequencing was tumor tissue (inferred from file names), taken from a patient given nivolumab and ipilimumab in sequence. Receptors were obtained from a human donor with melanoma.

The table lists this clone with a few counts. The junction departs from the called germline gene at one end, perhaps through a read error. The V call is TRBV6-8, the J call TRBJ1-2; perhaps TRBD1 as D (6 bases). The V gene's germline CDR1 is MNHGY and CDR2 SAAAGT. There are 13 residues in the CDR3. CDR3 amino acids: CAISPTGIGGYTF. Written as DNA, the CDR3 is TGTGCCATCAGTCCTACAGGGATCGGTGGCTACACCTTC.

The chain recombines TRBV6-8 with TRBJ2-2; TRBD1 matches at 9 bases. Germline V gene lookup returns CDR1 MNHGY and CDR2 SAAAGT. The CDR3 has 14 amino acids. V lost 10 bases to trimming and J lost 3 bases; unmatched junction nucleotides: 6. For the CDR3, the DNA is TGTGCCATAACAGGGGGCGTTGACACCGGGGAGCTGTTTTTT. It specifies CAITGGVDTGELFF.

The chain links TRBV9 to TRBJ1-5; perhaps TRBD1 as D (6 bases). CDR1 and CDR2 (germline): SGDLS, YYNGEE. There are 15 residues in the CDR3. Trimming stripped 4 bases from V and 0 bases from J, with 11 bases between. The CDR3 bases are TGTGCCAGCAGCTACACAGGGTATAGCAATCAGCCCCAGCATTTT. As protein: CASSYTGYSNQPQHF.

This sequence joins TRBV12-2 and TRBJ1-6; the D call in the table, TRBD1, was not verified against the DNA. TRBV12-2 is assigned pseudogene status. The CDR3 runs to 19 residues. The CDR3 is CASRLLRDRRISYNSPLHF. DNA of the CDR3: TGTGCAAGTCGCCTTCTCCGGGACAGGAGAATCTCCTATAATTCACCCCTCCACTTT.

CDR3 sequence reads: CASRTSGAGGMKTQYF. CDR3 nucleotides: TGTGCCAGCAGAACGAGTGGGGCGGGGGGCATGAAGACCCAGTACTTC. This chain uses TRBV11-3 with TRBJ2-5, with 8 nucleotides matching TRBD2. This CDR3 is built from 16 residues. V trimming: 6 bases; J trimming: 6 bases; junction bases outside the gene matches: 15. Germline CDR1 and CDR2: SGHNT and YENEEA. The full variable domain, with the rest looked up from reference TRBV11-3 and TRBJ2-5, is EAGVVQSPRYKIIEKKQPVAFWCNPISGHNTLYWYLQNLGQGPELLIRYENEEAVDDSQLPKDRFSAERLKGVDSTLKIQPAELGDSAVYLCASRTSGAGGMKTQYFGPGTRLLVL.

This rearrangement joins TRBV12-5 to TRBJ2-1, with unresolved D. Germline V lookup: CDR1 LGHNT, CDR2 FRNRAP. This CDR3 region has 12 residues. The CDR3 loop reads CATRFQNNEQFF. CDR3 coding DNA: TGTGCCACGCGGTTTCAGAACAATGAGCAGTTCTTC.

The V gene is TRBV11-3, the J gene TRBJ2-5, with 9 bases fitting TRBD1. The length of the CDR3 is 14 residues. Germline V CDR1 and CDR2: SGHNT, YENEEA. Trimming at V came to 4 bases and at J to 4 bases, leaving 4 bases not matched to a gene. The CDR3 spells CASSWDRALETQYF. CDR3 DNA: TGTGCCAGCAGCTGGGACAGGGCATTAGAGACCCAGTACTTC.

CDR3 sequence: CAGRGLPTGELFF. The CDR3 DNA follows: TGTGCCGGGCGGGGGCTTCCCACCGGGGAGCTGTTTTTT. The chain couples TRBV7-1 to TRBJ2-2; perhaps TRBD2 as D (7 bases). TRBV7-1 is an ORF for which the function is uncertain. The germline V and J ends were trimmed by 11 bases and 4 bases, with 14 bases remaining between them. There are 13 residues in the CDR3.

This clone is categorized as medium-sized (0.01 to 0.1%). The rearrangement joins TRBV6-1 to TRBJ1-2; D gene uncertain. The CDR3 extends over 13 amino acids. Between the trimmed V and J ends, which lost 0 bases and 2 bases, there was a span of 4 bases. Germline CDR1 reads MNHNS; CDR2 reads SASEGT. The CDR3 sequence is CASSEARNYGYTF. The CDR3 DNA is TGTGCCAGCAGTGAAGCTAGAAACTATGGCTACACCTTC.

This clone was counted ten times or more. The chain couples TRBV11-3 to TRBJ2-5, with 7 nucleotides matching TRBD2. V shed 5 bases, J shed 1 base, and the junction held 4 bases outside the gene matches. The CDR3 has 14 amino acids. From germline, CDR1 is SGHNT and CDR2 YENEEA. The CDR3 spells CASSLGGGQETQYF. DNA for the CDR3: TGTGCCAGCAGCCTCGGCGGGGGCCAAGAGACCCAGTACTTC.

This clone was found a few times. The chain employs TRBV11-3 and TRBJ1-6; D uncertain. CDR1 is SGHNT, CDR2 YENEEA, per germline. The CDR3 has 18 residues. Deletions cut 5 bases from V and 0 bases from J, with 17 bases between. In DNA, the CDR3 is TGTGCCAGCAGCCAGGAGGGTTTCCCAAGCTCCTATAATTCACCCCTCCACTTT. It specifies CASSQEGFPSSYNSPLHF. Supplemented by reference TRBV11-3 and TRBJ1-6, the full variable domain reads EAGVVQSPRYKIIEKKQPVAFWCNPISGHNTLYWYLQNLGQGPELLIRYENEEAVDDSQLPKDRFSAERLKGVDSTLKIQPAELGDSAVYLCASSQEGFPSSYNSPLHFGNGTRLTVT.

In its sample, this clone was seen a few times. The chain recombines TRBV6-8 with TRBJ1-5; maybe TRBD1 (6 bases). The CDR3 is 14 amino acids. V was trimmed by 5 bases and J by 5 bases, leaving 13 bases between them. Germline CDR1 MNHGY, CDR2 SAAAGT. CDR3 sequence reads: CASSQGPAHQPQHF. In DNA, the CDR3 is TGTGCCAGCAGTCAGGGGCCAGCACATCAGCCCCAGCATTTT.